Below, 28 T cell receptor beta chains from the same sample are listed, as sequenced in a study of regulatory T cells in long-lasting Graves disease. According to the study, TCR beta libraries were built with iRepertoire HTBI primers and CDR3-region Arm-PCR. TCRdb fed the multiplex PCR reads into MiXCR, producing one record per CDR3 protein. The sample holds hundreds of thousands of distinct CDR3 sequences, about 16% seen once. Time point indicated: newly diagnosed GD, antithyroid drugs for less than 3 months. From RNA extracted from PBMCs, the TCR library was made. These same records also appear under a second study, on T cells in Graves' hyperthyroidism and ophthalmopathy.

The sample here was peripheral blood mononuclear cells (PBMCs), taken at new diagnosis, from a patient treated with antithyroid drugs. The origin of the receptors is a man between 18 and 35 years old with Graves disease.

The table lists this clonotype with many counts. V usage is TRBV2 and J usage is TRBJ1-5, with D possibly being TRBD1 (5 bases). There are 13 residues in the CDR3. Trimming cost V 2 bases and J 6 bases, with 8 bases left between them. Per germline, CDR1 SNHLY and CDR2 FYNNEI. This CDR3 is CASSERGVQPQHF. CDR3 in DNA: TGTGCCAGCAGTGAACGGGGGGTTCAGCCCCAGCATTTT.

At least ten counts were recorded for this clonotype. CDR3 in amino acids: CATSSEGTGPYEQYF. In nucleotides, the CDR3 is TGTGCCACCAGTTCCGAGGGGACGGGCCCCTACGAGCAGTACTTC. V is TRBV24-1 and J is TRBJ2-7; the D call may be TRBD1 or TRBD2 (5 bases each). V was shortened by 6 bases and J by 2 bases, with 16 bases between the two germline ends. CDR3 length equals 15 residues. Germline V CDR1 and CDR2: KGHDR, SFDVKD.

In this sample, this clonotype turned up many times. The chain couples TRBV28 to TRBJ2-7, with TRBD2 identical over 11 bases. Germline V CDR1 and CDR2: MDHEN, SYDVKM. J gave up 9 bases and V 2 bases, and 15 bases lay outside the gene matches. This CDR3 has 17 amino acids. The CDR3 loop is CASSLASTSGVTKGQYF. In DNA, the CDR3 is TGTGCCAGCAGTTTAGCTTCGACTAGCGGGGTTACGAAGGGGCAGTACTTC.

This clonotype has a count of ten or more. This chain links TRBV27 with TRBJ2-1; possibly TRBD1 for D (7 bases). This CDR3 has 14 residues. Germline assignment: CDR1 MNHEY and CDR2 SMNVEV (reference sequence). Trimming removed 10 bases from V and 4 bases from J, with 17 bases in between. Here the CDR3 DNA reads TGTGCCACCCGGAGGGGACAGCAATACAATGAGCAGTTCTTC. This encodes CATRRGQQYNEQFF.

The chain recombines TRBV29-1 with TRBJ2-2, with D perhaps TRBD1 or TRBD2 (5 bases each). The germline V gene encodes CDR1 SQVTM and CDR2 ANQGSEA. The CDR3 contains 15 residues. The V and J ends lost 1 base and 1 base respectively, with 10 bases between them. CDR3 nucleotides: TGCAGCGTTGAAGTGGGGGAAGGGAACACCGGGGAGCTGTTTTTT. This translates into CSVEVGEGNTGELFF.

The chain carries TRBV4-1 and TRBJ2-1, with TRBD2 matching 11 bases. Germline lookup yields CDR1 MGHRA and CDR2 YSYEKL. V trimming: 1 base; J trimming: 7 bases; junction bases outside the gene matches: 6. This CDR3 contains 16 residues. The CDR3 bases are TGCGCCAGCAGCCAAGCAGGGACTAGCGGACAGAATGAGCAGTTCTTC. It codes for CASSQAGTSGQNEQFF.

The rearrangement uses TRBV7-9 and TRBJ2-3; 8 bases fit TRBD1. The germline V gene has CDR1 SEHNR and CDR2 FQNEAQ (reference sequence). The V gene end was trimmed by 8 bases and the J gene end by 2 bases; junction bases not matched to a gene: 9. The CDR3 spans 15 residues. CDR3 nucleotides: TGTGCCAGCCGGTCGGGACAGGATACCACAGATACGCAGTATTTT. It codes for CASRSGQDTTDTQYF.

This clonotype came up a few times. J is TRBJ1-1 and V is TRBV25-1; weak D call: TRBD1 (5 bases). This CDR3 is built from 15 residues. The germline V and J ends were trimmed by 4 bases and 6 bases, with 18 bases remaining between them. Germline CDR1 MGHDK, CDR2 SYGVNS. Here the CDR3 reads CASSARREGGAEAFF. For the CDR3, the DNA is TGTGCCAGCAGTGCCCGCCGTGAGGGAGGGGCTGAAGCTTTCTTT. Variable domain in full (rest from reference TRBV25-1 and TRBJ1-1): EADIYQTPRYLVIGTGKKITLECSQTMGHDKMYWYQQDPGMELHLIHYSYGVNSTEKGDLSSESTVSRIRTEHFPLTLESARPSHTSQYLCASSARREGGAEAFFGQGTRLTVV.

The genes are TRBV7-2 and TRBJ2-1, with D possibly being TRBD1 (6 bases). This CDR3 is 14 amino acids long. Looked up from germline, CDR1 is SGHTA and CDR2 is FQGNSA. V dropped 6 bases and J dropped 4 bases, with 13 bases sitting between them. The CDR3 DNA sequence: TGTGCCAGCAGACTCCGGGACATGTACAATGAGCAGTTCTTC. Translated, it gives CASRLRDMYNEQFF.

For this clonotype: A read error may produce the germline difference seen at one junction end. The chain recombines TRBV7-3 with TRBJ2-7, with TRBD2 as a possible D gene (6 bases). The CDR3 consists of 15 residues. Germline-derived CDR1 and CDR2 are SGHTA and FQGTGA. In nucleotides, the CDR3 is TGTGCCAGCAGCTCTAAAGCGGGTCCAACCTACGAGCACTACTTC. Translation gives CASSSKAGPTYEHYF.

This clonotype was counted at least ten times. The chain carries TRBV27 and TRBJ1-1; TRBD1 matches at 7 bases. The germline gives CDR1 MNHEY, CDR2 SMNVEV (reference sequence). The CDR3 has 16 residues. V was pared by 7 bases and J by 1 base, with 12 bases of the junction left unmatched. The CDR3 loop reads CASTREQGHGNTEAFF. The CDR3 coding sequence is TGTGCCAGCACGAGAGAACAGGGGCACGGGAACACTGAAGCTTTCTTT.

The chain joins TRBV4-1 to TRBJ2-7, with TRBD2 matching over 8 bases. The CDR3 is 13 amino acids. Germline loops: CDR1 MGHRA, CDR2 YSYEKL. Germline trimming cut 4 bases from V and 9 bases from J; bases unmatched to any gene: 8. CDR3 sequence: CASSPRGRSVQYF. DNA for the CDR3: TGCGCCAGCAGCCCTCGCGGGAGGTCGGTGCAGTACTTC.

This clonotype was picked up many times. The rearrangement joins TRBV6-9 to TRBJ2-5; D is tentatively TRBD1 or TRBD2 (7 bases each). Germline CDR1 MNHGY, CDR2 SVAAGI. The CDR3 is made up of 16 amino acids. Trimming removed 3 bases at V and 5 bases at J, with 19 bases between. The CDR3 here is CASSYSSRGGLETQYF. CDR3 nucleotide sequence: TGTGCCAGCAGTTACTCAAGCAGGGGGGGGTTGGAGACCCAGTACTTC.

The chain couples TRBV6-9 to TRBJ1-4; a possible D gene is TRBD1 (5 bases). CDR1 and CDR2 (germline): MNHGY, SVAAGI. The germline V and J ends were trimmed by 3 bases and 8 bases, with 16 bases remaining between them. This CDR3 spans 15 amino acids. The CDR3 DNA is TGTGCCAGCAGTTACCGGGCAGGGAAGGAGGAAAAACTGTTTTTT. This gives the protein CASSYRAGKEEKLFF.

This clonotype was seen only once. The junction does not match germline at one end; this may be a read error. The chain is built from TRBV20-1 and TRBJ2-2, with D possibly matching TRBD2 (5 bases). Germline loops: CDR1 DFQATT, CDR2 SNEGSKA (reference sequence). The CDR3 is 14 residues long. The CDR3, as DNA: TGCAGTGCTAGAGATTCCACCTCACCGGAGGAGCTGGTTTTT. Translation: CSARDSTSPEELVF.

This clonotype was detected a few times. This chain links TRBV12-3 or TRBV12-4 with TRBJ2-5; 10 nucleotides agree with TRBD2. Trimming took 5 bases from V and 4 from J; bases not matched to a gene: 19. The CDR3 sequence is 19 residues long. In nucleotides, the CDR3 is TGTGCCAGCAGTCCTAAATTAAGGGTGGCTAGCGGGAGTCGAGAGACCCAGTACTTC. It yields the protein CASSPKLRVASGSRETQYF.

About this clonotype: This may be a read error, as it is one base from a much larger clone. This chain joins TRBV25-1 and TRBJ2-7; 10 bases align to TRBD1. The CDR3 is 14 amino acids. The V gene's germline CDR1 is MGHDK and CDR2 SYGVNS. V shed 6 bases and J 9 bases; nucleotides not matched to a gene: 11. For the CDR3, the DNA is TGTGCCAGCAGGCCGGGACAGGGGTTGAACGGGCAGTACTTC. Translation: CASRPGQGLNGQYF.

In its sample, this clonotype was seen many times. The CDR3 is CASSSFSHEQYF. The CDR3 nucleotides read TGTGCCAGCAGTTCCTTTTCCCACGAGCAGTACTTC. The gene calls are TRBV28 and TRBJ2-7, with D unclear. Germline lookup yields CDR1 MDHEN and CDR2 SYDVKM. The CDR3 extends over 12 amino acids. V lost 4 bases and J 5 bases, leaving 9 bases between the germline ends.

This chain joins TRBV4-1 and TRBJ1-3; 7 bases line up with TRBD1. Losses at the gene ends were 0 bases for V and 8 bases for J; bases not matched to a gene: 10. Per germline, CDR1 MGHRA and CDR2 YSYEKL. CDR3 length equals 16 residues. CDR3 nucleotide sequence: TGCGCCAGCAGCCAAGATTCCAGGGGGGCGCGGGACACCATATATTTT. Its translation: CASSQDSRGARDTIYF.

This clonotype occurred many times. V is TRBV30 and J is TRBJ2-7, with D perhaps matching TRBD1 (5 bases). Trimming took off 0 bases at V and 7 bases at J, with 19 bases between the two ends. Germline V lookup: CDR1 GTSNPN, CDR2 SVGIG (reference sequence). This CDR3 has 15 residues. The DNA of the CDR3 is TGTGCCTGGAGTGTACTGCGTGGGGCGGTTAGGGAGCAGTACTTC. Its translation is CAWSVLRGAVREQYF.

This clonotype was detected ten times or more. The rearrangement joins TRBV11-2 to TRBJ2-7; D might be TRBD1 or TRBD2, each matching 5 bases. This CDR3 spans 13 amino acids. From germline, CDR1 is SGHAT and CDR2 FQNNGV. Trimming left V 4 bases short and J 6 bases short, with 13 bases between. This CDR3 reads CASSSDRGGEQYF. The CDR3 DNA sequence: TGTGCCAGCAGCTCAGACAGAGGAGGCGAGCAGTACTTC.

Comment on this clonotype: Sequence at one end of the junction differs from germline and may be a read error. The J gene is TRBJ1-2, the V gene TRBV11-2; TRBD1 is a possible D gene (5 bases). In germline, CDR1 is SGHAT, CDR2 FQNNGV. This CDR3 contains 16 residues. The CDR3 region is CASSLDLSGPWYGYIF. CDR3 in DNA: TGTGCCAGCAGCTTAGATCTATCAGGGCCTTGGTATGGCTACATCTTC.

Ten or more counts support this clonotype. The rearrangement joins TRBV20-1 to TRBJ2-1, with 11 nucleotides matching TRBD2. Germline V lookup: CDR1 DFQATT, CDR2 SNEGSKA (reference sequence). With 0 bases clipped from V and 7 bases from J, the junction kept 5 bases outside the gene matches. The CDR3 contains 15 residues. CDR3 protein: CSARDSGRAGNEQFF. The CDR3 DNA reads TGCAGTGCTAGAGATAGCGGGAGGGCGGGGAATGAGCAGTTCTTC.

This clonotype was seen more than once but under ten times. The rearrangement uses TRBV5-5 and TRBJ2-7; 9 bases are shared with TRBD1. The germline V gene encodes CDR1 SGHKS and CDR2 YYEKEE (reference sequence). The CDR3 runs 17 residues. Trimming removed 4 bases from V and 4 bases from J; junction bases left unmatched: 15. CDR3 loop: CASSPARMTGGSYEQYF. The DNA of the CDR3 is TGTGCCAGCAGCCCCGCCCGAATGACAGGGGGGTCTTACGAGCAGTACTTC.

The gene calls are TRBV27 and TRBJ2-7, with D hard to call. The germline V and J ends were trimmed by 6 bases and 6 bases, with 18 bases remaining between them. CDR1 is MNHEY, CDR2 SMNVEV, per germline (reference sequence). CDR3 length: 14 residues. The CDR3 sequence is CASRTDRLKGEQYF. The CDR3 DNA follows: TGTGCCAGCAGAACCGATAGGCTGAAGGGCGAGCAGTACTTC.

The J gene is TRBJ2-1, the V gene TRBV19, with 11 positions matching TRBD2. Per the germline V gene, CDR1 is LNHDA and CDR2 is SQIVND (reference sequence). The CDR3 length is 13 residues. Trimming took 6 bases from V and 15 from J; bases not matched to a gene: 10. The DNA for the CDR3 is TGTGCCAGTAGCCTTAGCGGGAGGGCCTCGCGGTTCTTC. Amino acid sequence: CASSLSGRASRFF.

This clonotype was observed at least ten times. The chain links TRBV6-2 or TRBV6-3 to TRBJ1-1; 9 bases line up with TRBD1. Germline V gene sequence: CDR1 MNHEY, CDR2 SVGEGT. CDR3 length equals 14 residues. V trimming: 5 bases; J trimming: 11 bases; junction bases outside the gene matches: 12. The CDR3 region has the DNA TGTGCCAGCAGTGGAAGGACAGGGGATGCTGTTGCTTTCTTT. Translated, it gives CASSGRTGDAVAFF.

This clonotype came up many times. The CDR3, as DNA: TGTGCCAGCAGCTTAGCGCAGGGAGGGAAGACCCAGTACTTC. It is translated as CASSLAQGGKTQYF. The rearrangement uses TRBV7-9 and TRBJ2-5, with 7 positions matching TRBD2. Germline-derived CDR1 and CDR2 are SEHNR and FQNEAQ (reference sequence). The CDR3 extends over 14 amino acids. The V segment lost 0 bases and the J segment 6 bases; nucleotides outside the gene matches: 4.